The 10 T cell receptor beta chains given below trace back to one sample, sequenced in a study of Ad26.COV2.S vaccination and SARS-CoV-2 variants. The protocol was immunoSEQ multiplex PCR, while the TCRdb copy is restricted to in-frame clones and leaves out a portion. The sample consists of about 350,000 clones, about nine tenths of them appearing once. The treatment: 15 to 20 received Ad26.COV2.S at low or high dose, single or two shots; roughly five received placebo; per-sample allocation not given. Specimens were obtained on day 63 following the first vaccine or placebo injection. The sequenced sample was peripheral blood, obtained in a trial of Ad26.COV2.S vaccine versus placebo. These TCRs come from a person between 18 and 65 years old who received the Ad26.COV2.S COVID-19 vaccine or a placebo.

CDR3 nucleotide sequence: TGTGCCAGCAGTGAAGCGCGGTGGGGGGCCTACAATGAGCAGTTCTTC. Protein sequence: CASSEARWGAYNEQFF. The chain employs TRBV2 and TRBJ2-1, with a possible D match to TRBD2 (6 bases). Trimming cost V 0 bases and J 2 bases, with 11 bases left between them. The CDR3 sequence is 16 residues long. The germline V gene has CDR1 SNHLY and CDR2 FYNNEI. The full variable domain, rest sourced from reference TRBV2 and TRBJ2-1, is EPEVTQTPSHQVTQMGQEVILRCVPISNHLYFYWYRQILGQKVEFLVSFYNNEISEKSEIFDDQFSVERPDGSNFTLKIRSTKLEDSAMYFCASSEARWGAYNEQFFGPGTRLTVL.

As to this clone: Sequence at one end of the junction differs from germline and may be a read error. The V call is TRBV7-7, the J call TRBJ1-5, with D unresolved. From germline, CDR1 is SSHAT and CDR2 FNYEAQ (reference sequence). The CDR3 is made up of 15 amino acids. The CDR3 DNA sequence: TGTGCTAGCAGCTTAATGACACCCCTGAATCAGCCCCAGCATTTT. This translates into CASSLMTPLNQPQHF.

This clone was seen only once. The CDR3 protein is CASSHGTSNQNEQFF. The CDR3 nucleotides are TGCGCCAGCAGCCACGGGACTAGTAATCAGAATGAGCAGTTCTTC. The V gene is TRBV4-1, the J gene TRBJ2-1; 8 bases map to TRBD2. The germline V gene has CDR1 MGHRA and CDR2 YSYEKL. The CDR3 length is 15 residues. Germline trimming cut 3 bases from V and 7 bases from J; bases unmatched to any gene: 8.

The chain uses TRBV3-1 (or the pseudogene TRBV3-2) and TRBJ1-2; no clear D gene. The germline V gene has CDR1 LGHDT and CDR2 YNNKEL (reference sequence). V lost 4 bases, J lost 3 bases, and 15 bases lay in between. The CDR3 sequence is 15 residues long. The CDR3 DNA reads TGTGCCAGCAGCCTTAGCTGCTGTAACCACTATGGCTACACCTTC. Translation: CASSLSCCNHYGYTF.

As for this clone: Other DNA sequences from this sample encode an identical CDR3 as well. CDR3 nucleotide sequence: TGTGCCAGCAGCTTAGGGCGGGCGAACACTGAAGCTTTCTTT. It codes for CASSLGRANTEAFF. The chain combines TRBV7-3 with TRBJ1-1; D call uncertain. The CDR3 sequence is 14 residues long. Germline CDR1 SGHTA, CDR2 FQGTGA. V was shortened by 2 bases and J by 1 base, with 8 bases between the two germline ends.

The gene calls are TRBV12-3 or TRBV12-4 and TRBJ1-1; 7 nucleotides agree with TRBD1. The CDR3 length is 13 residues. After removal of 6 bases from V and 4 bases from J, the junction contained 5 bases not matched to a gene. As DNA, the CDR3 is TGTGCCAGCAGGGACAGGATGGGCACTGAAGCTTTCTTT. Its translation is CASRDRMGTEAFF.

This chain links TRBV5-5 with TRBJ1-1, with D possibly being TRBD1 (6 bases). The length of the CDR3 is 15 residues. Trimming stripped 5 bases from V and 3 bases from J, with 17 bases between. CDR1 SGHKS and CDR2 YYEKEE come from the germline V gene (reference sequence). This CDR3 reads CASSSYTGKDTEAFF. The CDR3 bases are TGTGCCAGCAGTTCTTATACAGGGAAAGACACTGAAGCTTTCTTT.

The genes are TRBV2 and TRBJ2-1; the match to TRBD1 covers 8 bases. Germline V gene data show CDR1 as SNHLY and CDR2 as FYNNEI. This CDR3 comprises 13 residues. Trimming at V came to 6 bases and at J to 6 bases, leaving 4 bases not matched to a gene. Here the CDR3 reads CASRDDRGNEQFF. CDR3 bases: TGTGCCAGCAGAGACGACAGGGGCAATGAGCAGTTCTTC.

V is TRBV7-9 and J is TRBJ1-1, with D unresolved. The V end lost 5 bases, the J end lost 0 bases, and 10 bases lay between the germline ends. Germline CDR1 and CDR2: SEHNR and FQNEAQ (reference sequence). The CDR3 covers 14 residues. The CDR3 loop is CASSPLYMNTEAFF. DNA of the CDR3: TGTGCCAGCAGCCCGCTTTACATGAACACTGAAGCTTTCTTT.

V gene TRBV2 combines with J gene TRBJ1-4, with TRBD1 matching 8 bases. Germline values: CDR1 SNHLY, CDR2 FYNNEI. The CDR3 is 16 residues long. The V and J ends lost 3 bases and 1 base, in that order; junction bases with no gene match: 4. The CDR3 DNA is TGTGCCAGCAGTGACAGGGGGCATGGAACTAATGAAAAACTGTTTTTT. Its protein product is CASSDRGHGTNEKLFF.